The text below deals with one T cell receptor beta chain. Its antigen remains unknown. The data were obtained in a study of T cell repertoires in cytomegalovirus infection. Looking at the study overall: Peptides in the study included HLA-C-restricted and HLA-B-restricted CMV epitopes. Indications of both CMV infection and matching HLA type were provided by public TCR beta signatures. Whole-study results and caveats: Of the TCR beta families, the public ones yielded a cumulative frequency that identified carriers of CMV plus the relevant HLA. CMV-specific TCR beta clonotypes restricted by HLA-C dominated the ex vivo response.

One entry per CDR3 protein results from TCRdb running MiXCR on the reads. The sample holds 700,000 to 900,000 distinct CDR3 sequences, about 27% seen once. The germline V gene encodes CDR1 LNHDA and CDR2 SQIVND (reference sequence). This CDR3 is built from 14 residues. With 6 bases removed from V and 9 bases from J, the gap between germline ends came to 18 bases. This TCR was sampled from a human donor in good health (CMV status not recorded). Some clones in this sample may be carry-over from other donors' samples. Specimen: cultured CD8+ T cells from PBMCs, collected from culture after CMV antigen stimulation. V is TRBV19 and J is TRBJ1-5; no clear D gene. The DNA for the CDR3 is TGTGCCAGTAGCCCGGAAGGCCTTGAGTCGCCCCAGCATTTT. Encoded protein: CASSPEGLESPQHF.